This TCR beta chain originates from a study of blood T cell repertoires in COVID-19. CDR3 length equals 13 residues. V was clipped by 4 bases and J by 3 bases, with 10 bases between them. CDR1 is LGHDT, CDR2 YNNKEL, per germline (reference sequence). Per the original methods: Researchers report that nucleated cell counts were estimated from reference gene primer amplification. Generated by immunoSEQ multiplex PCR, the TCRdb table keeps only in-frame clones and is missing some. V and J calls plus clone size are reproduced from that table; the DNA served to infer D and trimming. The sample has roughly 81,000 clones, around 85% seen once.

The sequence derives from a woman over 75 with COVID-19, enrolled during active disease. The J gene is TRBJ2-7, the V gene TRBV3-1 (or the pseudogene TRBV3-2); perhaps TRBD1 as D (5 bases). Sequenced sample: peripheral blood. The CDR3 nucleotides are TGTGCCAGCAGCCGGAGACAGTTCTACGAGCAGTACTTC. This sequence encodes CASSRRQFYEQYF.